This T cell receptor (beta chain) was captured by sequencing in a study of OX40 agonist ivuxolimab in advanced cancers. Study context: Patients took ivuxolimab, an agonistic anti-OX40 (CD134) antibody.

The CDR3 runs 14 residues. J lost 8 bases, V lost 3 bases, and 4 bases had no gene match. The germline V gene encodes CDR1 SNHLY and CDR2 FYNNEI. Assay: immunoSEQ multiplex PCR; the TCRdb copy retains only in-frame clones and omits some. The data show 75,000 to 100,000 clones, just over 85% seen once. This TCR was recovered from an adult with an advanced solid tumor such as melanoma, head and neck, liver or kidney cancer. The sample was CD4+ or CD8+ T cells sorted from blood, taken in a trial of the OX40 agonist ivuxolimab. The chain employs TRBV2 and TRBJ1-5, with 10 nucleotides matching TRBD1. As DNA, the CDR3 is TGTGCCAGCAGTGACCCGACAGGGGGCAAGCCCCAGCATTTT. Its translation is CASSDPTGGKPQHF.